This TCR beta chain was documented in a study of vaccination effects on CD4 cells after COVID-19. Study details: Samples came 142 and 148 days after COVID-19 diagnosis, before vaccination. Study-wide results and caveats: Whether induced by infection or by vaccine, clones showed marked clonal contraction late after vaccination.

Trimming stripped 6 bases from V and 2 bases from J, with 11 bases between. The CDR3 totals 13 residues. Germline loops: CDR1 SGHDN, CDR2 FVKESK. Regarding this clone: The antigen is unknown.

Here immunoSEQ multiplex PCR was the method, and the copy in TCRdb shows in-frame clones only, minus some. The table has 35,000 to 55,000 clones, around 75% seen once. The ViraFEST assay expanded antigen-specific CD4+ T cells with viral peptide pools before sequencing. Culturing for more than 9 days preceded CD4+ T cell isolation. Their SARS-CoV-2 infection, verified by PCR, occurred between March and December 2020. Cultures used over 1.5 million PBMC per well, 9.5 to 10 IU/ml IL-2 and 9.5 to 10 ug/ml peptides. On both days 3 and 7, half of the culture medium was replaced with IL-2 medium. The chain carries TRBV14 and TRBJ2-7; D is unresolved. The sequences come from CD4+ T cells from PBMCs cultured with a peptide pool, collected before COVID-19 vaccination. This TCR came from a human donor who had a prior SARS-CoV-2 infection. The chain's CDR3 is CASRKTGTYEQYF. DNA for the CDR3: TGTGCCAGCAGGAAGACTGGAACCTACGAGCAGTACTTC.